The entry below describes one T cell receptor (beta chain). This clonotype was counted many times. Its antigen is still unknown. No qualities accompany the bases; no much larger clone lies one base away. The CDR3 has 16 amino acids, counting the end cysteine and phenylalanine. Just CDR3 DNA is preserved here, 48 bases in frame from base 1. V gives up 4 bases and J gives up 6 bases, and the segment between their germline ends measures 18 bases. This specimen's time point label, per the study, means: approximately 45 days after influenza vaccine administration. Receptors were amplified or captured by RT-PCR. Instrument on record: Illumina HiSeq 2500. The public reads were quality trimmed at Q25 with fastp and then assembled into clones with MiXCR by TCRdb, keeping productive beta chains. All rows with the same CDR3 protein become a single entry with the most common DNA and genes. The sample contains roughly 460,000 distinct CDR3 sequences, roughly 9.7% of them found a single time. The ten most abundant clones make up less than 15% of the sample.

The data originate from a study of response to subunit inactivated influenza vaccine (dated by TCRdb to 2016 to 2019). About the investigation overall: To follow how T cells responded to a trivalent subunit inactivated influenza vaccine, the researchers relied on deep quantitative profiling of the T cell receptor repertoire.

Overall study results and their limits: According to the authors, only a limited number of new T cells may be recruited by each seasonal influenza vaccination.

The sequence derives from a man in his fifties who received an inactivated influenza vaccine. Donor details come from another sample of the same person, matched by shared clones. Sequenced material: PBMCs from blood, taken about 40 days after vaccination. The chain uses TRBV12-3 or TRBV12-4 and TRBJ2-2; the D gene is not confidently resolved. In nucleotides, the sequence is TGTGCCAGCAGTTCCTTGGCGGCAGTAGGTTCCGGGGAGCTGTTTTTT. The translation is CASSSLAAVGSGELFF.